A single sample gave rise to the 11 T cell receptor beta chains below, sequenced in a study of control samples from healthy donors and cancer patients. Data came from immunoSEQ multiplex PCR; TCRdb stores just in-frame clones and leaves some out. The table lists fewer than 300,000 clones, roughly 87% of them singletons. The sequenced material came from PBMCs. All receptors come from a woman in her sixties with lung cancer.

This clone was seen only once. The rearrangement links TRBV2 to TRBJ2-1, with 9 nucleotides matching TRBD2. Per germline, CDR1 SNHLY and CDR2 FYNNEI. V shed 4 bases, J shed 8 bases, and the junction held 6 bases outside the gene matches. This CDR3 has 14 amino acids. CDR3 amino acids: CASSVLAGIDEQFF. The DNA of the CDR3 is TGTGCCAGCAGTGTTCTAGCGGGAATCGATGAGCAGTTCTTC.

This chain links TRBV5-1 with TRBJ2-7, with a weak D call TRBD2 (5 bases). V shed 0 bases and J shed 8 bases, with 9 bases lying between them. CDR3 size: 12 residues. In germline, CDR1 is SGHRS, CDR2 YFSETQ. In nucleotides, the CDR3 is TGCGCCAGCAGCTTGGAAACGGGGAAGCAGTACTTC. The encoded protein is CASSLETGKQYF.

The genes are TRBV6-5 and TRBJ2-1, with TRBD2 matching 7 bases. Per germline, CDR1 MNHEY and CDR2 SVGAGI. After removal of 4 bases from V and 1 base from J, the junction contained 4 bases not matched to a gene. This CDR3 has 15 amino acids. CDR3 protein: CASSLGLVSYNEQFF. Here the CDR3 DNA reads TGTGCCAGCAGTTTAGGACTAGTGTCCTACAATGAGCAGTTCTTC.

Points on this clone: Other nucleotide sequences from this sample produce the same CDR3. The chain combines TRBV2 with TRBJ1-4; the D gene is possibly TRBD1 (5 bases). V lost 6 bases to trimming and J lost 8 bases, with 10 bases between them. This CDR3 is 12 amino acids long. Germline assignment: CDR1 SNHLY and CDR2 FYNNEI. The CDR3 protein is CASRGLREKLFF. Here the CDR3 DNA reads TGTGCCAGCAGGGGGCTTCGCGAAAAACTGTTTTTT.

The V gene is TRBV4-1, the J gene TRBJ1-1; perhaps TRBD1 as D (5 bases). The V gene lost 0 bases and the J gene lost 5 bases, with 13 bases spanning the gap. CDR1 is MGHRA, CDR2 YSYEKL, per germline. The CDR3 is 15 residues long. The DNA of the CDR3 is TGCGCCAGCAGCCAAGATGGAACCCGGGGGACTGAAGCTTTCTTT. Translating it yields CASSQDGTRGTEAFF.

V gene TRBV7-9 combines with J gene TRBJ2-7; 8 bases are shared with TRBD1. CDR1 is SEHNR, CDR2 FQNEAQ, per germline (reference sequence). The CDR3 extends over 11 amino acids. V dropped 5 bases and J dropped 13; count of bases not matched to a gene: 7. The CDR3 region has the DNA TGTGCCAGCAGCAGACAGGGGTTTCAATACTTC. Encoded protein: CASSRQGFQYF.

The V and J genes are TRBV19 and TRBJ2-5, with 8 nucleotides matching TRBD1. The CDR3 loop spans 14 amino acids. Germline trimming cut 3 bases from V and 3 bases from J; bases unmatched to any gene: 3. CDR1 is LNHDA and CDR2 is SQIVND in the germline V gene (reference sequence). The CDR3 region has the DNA TGTGCCAGTAGTATGTCAGGGGGCAAAGAGACCCAGTACTTC. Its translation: CASSMSGGKETQYF. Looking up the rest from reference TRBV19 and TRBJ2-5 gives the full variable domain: DGGITQSPKYLFRKEGQNVTLSCEQNLNHDAMYWYRQDPGQGLRLIYYSQIVNDFQKGDIAEGYSVSREKKESFPLTVTSAQKNPTAFYLCASSMSGGKETQYFGPGTRLLVL.

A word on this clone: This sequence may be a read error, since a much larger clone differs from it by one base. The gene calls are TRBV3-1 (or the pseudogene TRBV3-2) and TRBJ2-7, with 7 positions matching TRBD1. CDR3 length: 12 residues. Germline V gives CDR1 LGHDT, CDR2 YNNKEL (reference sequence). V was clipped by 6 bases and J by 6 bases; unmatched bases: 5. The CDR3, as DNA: TGTGCCAGCAGTCGACAGGGCTCCGAGCAGTACTTC. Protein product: CASSRQGSEQYF.

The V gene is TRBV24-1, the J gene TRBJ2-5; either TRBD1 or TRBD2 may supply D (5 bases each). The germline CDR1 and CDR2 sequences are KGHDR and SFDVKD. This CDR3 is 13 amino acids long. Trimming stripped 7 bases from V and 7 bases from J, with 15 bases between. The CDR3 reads CATSEQEVGTQYF. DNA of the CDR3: TGTGCCACCAGCGAACAGGAGGTCGGGACCCAGTACTTC.

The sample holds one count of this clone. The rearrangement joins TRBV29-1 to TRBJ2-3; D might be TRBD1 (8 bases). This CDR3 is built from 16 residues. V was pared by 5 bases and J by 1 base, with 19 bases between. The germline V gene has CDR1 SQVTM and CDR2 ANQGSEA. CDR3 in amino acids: CSVSGGSGQGTDTQYF. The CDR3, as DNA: TGCAGCGTTTCGGGGGGTTCGGGACAGGGCACAGATACGCAGTATTTT.

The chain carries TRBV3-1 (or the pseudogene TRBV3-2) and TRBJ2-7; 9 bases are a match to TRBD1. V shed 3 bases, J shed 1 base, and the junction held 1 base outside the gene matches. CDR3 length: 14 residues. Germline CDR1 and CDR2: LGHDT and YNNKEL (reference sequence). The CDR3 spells CASSQGTGSYEQYF. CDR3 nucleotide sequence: TGTGCCAGCAGCCAGGGGACAGGGTCCTACGAGCAGTACTTC.